The rows below give T cell receptor beta chains drawn from one sample of a study of control samples from healthy donors and cancer patients. Only in-frame clones appear in the TCRdb table, and some are missing; sequencing was by immunoSEQ multiplex PCR. The sample contains about 130,000 clones, more than 85% of which appear only once. The sample taken for sequencing was PBMCs. These receptors came from a man aged 45-65 years with head and neck cancer. The CDR3 runs from the conserved cysteine through the conserved F or W. The D gene is left open where the match is weak.

cdr3_aa j_call d_call v_call cdr3_length
CASSRDRGPYEQYF TRBJ2-7 TRBD1 TRBV5-8 14
CATSRERDSKGQPQHF TRBJ1-5 NA TRBV15 16
CASSTGLNSYEQYF TRBJ2-7 NA TRBV7-2 14
CASSHGTNNEQFF TRBJ2-1 TRBD2 TRBV5-1 13
CASSLRPAGSGANVLTF TRBJ2-6 NA TRBV7-3 17
CASSMGRASDRKYF TRBJ2-7 NA TRBV19 14
CASSIARLQGPHTQYF TRBJ2-3 NA TRBV19 16
CASSVGTGYVSEQFF TRBJ2-1 TRBD1 TRBV10-2 15
CATSHTGTENTGELFF TRBJ2-2 TRBD1 TRBV24-1 16
CASSIGSGWTEAFF TRBJ1-1 NA TRBV19 14
CASSDGLPGADTQYF TRBJ2-3 NA TRBV2 15
CASSSDRGDYGYTF TRBJ1-2 TRBD1 TRBV7-2 14
CASRDTGELFF TRBJ2-2 NA TRBV3-1/TRBV3-2 11
CASSQTANYGYTF TRBJ1-2 NA TRBV6-5 13
CASSSRDRGLDTQYF TRBJ2-3 TRBD1 TRBV5-1 15
CASRDKPHQPQHF TRBJ1-5 NA TRBV19 13
CASSPDRVYGYTF TRBJ1-2 TRBD1 TRBV5-1 13
CASSQGIGLAGTPYEQYF TRBJ2-7 TRBD2 TRBV4-3 18
CASRPGVAAYNEQFF TRBJ2-1 NA TRBV7-2 15
CATVDTSGNTIYF TRBJ1-3 NA TRBV6-5 13
CASSSGQGVRGEKLFF TRBJ1-4 TRBD1 TRBV5-1 16
CASSPMRTNEKLFF TRBJ1-4 NA TRBV18 14
CATSDPGRLIYGYTF TRBJ1-2 NA TRBV24-1 15
CASSLSQPEAFF TRBJ1-1 NA TRBV28 12
CASSLGRTGSQPQHF TRBJ1-5 TRBD1 TRBV7-9 15
CASRLDINNSPLHF TRBJ1-6 NA TRBV7-9 14
CASSPAPARVGGYTF TRBJ1-2 NA TRBV27 15
CASSVEPGQTGEQYF TRBJ2-7 TRBD1 TRBV9 15
CAWGPAHGGGAETQYF TRBJ2-5 TRBD2 TRBV30 16
CASSQYPGNTEAFF TRBJ1-1 NA TRBV3-1/TRBV3-2 14
CASSLTGAGGYTF TRBJ1-2 TRBD1 TRBV12-3/TRBV12-4 13
CAISDHQGADTQYF TRBJ2-3 TRBD1 TRBV10-3 14
CASGRGANEKLFF TRBJ1-4 NA TRBV5-1 13
CASSRGIHEQYF TRBJ2-7 NA TRBV6-2/TRBV6-3 12
CASKMPGDTQYF TRBJ2-3 NA TRBV12-3/TRBV12-4 12
CATSRGGETGNTIYF TRBJ1-3 NA TRBV15 15
CASSATTGINEKLFF TRBJ1-4 NA TRBV9 15
CASGWTSSSYNEQFF TRBJ2-1 TRBD2 TRBV6-5 15
CASSVDARRGYNEQFF TRBJ2-1 NA TRBV9 16
CATSRVRANTEAFF TRBJ1-1 NA TRBV15 14
CASSLGRTPAHNEQFF TRBJ2-1 NA TRBV5-8 16
CASSNPGQTSGTQYF TRBJ2-5 TRBD1 TRBV6-5 15
CAWSRRSEKLFF TRBJ1-4 NA TRBV30 12
CASSLASWVLNGYTF TRBJ1-2 NA TRBV7-9 15
CASSGPGTGLGEQYF TRBJ2-7 TRBD1 TRBV9 15
CASSSLRDRTTGELFF TRBJ2-2 TRBD1 TRBV7-9 16
CASTTWGGNSPLHF TRBJ1-6 NA TRBV5-1 14
CASSPREISRDTQYF TRBJ2-3 NA TRBV14 15
CASSDDTREFF TRBJ2-1 NA TRBV6-5 11